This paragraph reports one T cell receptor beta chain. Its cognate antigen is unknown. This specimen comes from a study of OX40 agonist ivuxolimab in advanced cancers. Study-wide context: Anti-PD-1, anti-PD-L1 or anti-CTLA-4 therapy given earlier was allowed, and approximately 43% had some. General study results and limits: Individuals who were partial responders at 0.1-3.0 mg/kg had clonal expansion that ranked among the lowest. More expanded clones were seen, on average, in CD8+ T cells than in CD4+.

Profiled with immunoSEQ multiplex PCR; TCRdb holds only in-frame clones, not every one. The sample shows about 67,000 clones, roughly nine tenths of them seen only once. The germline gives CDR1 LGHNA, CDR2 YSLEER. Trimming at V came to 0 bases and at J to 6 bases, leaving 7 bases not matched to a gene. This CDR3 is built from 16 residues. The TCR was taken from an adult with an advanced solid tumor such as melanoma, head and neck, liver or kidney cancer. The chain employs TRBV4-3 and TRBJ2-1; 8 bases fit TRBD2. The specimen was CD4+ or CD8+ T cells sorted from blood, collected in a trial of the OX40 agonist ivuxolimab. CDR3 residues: CASSQEWVSGGNEQFF. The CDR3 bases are TGCGCCAGCAGCCAAGAATGGGTGAGCGGGGGCAATGAGCAGTTCTTC.